One and the same sample provided the 3 T cell receptor beta chains below, sequenced in a study of CD8 T cells in ankylosing spondylitis. TCRdb independently ran MiXCR on the 5' RACE reads; one entry per CDR3 protein. The top ten hold 4% to 5% of the sample, which has 200,000 to 300,000 distinct CDR3 sequences, 8% to 9% seen once. The specimen sequenced was blood, either unsorted or a sorted T cell fraction (not recorded which). Receptors originate from a female donor with ankylosing spondylitis or in good health (not recorded which).

V usage is TRBV4-3 and J usage is TRBJ2-2; D not resolved. Trimming took 3 bases from V and 0 from J, leaving 5 bases between them. The CDR3 is 14 amino acids. From germline, CDR1 is LGHNA and CDR2 YSLEER. The CDR3 loop reads CASSHLTNTGELFF. CDR3 nucleotide sequence: TGCGCCAGCAGCCACCTCACGAACACCGGGGAGCTGTTTTTT.

This clonotype was seen more than once but under ten times. The chain carries TRBV29-1 and TRBJ2-6, with unresolved D. Germline V gene data show CDR1 as SQVTM and CDR2 as ANQGSEA. This CDR3 is built from 15 residues. V gave up 6 bases and J gave up 1 base, with 13 bases separating them. The CDR3 protein is CSVVAGRSGANVLTF. CDR3 in DNA: TGCAGCGTCGTGGCAGGAAGGTCTGGGGCCAACGTCCTGACTTTC.

This clonotype was counted ten times or more. This chain's CDR3 is CASSVKQGLQNIQYF. The CDR3 bases are TGTGCCAGCAGTGTCAAACAGGGCTTGCAAAACATTCAGTACTTC. V is TRBV28 and J is TRBJ2-4, with D possibly being TRBD1 (6 bases). Germline values: CDR1 MDHEN, CDR2 SYDVKM. The CDR3 has 15 residues. Trimming pared 5 bases from V and 5 bases from J, leaving 16 bases between.